The T cell receptor beta chain described here comes from a study of T-cell reconstitution after alpha-beta-depleted transplantation in children. Study-wide findings and caveats: About two months after transplant, alpha-beta T cells reportedly came from several hundred expanded graft clones.

This clonotype was detected once. The antigen is undetermined. V lost 0 bases to trimming and J lost 8 bases, with 11 bases between them. This CDR3 is built from 14 residues. The germline V gene encodes CDR1 LGHDT and CDR2 YNNKEL (reference sequence). Molecular barcoding with unique molecular identifiers was used for the TCRbeta library. A single record per CDR3 protein comes from TCRdb applying MiXCR to the PCR reads. The data contain approximately 210,000 distinct CDR3 sequences, about a sixth of them seen just once; the ten biggest clones take up around 45%. The clonotype was recovered from a male patient aged 2-10 years who had a stem cell transplant for acute lymphoblastic leukemia, so the T cells may come from the graft donor. Sequences were derived from PBMCs, mostly from graft donor cells, sampled 360 days after TCRalphabeta/CD19-depleted stem cell transplant. The chain is built from TRBV3-1 and TRBJ2-1, with no clear D. This CDR3 is CASSQDLTAYEQFF. CDR3 DNA sequence: TGTGCCAGCAGCCAAGATCTAACCGCCTATGAGCAGTTCTTC.